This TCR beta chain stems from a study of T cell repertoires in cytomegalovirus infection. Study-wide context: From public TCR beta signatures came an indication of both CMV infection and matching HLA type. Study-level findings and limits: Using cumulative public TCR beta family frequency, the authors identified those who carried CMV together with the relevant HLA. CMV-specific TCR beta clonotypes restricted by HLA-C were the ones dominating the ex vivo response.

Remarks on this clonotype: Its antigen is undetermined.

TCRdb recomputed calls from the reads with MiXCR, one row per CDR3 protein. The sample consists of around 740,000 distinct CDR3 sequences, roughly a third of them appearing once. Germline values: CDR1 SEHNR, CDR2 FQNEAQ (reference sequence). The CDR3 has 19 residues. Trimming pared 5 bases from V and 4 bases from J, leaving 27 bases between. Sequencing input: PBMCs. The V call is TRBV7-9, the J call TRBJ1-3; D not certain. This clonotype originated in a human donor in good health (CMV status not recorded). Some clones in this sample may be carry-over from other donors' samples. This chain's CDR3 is CASSTNVLLAAEPGNTIYF. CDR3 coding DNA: TGTGCCAGCAGCACAAACGTCCTTCTCGCAGCCGAACCAGGAAACACCATATATTTT.